This TCR beta chain derives from a study of T cells in Graves' hyperthyroidism and ophthalmopathy. The CDR3 length is 14 residues. Germline CDR1 and CDR2: LGHDT and YNNKEL (reference sequence). Trimming took 7 bases from V and 9 from J, leaving 16 bases between them. Researchers took RNA transcripts and amplified the TCR beta CDR3 regions from them. First-round RT-PCR with HTBI primers amplified the TCR CDR3 region. TCRdb processed the multiplex PCR reads anew with MiXCR; each CDR3 protein has one entry. The sample records 200,000 to 250,000 distinct CDR3 sequences, about 16% being singletons. Investigators excluded patients with uncontrolled infection, other autoimmune disease, pregnancy or lactation. This clonotype has at least ten counts.

The source material was blood. The clonotype was recovered from a man aged 35 to 55 with Graves' hyperthyroidism. The rearrangement links TRBV3-1 to TRBJ1-6, with a possible D match to TRBD1 (6 bases). The CDR3 reads CASTRQEGISPLHF. DNA of the CDR3: TGTGCCAGCACGAGACAGGAAGGGATTTCACCCCTCCACTTT.